This T cell receptor beta chain was profiled in a study of T-cell memory formation after mild COVID-19. Study-level results: Second-wave clones with a day 37 peak had unconfirmed SARS-CoV-2 specificity.

TCRdb re-called the 5' RACE reads through MiXCR, storing one row per CDR3 protein. The sample includes hundreds of thousands of distinct CDR3 sequences, approximately 20% of them seen just once. For this clonotype: Its antigen remains unknown.

This TCR was sampled from an adult woman who had mild COVID-19 (a few samples of this study predate the infection). Cell type and time point are not known. Sequencing was performed on PBMCs or a T cell subset sorted from them (not recorded which).

The CDR3 protein is CSAPIPQGGRYSNQPQHF. Here the CDR3 DNA reads TGCAGTGCCCCAATACCACAGGGGGGAAGATATAGCAATCAGCCCCAGCATTTT. J is TRBJ1-5 and V is TRBV20-1; 8 nucleotides agree with TRBD1. The germline gives CDR1 DFQATT, CDR2 SNEGSKA (reference sequence). With V trimmed by 6 bases and J by 0 bases, 16 bases remained unmatched. CDR3 length: 18 residues.